These 30 T cell receptor beta chains came from one sample sequenced in a study of blood T cell repertoires in COVID-19. Sequencing used immunoSEQ multiplex PCR; TCRdb keeps in-frame clones, though not all of them. Of over 150,000 clones listed, over 75% are singletons. The specimen was peripheral blood. The receptor set was obtained from a woman in her 70s with acute or convalescent COVID-19.

This clone was recorded only once. This chain joins TRBV3-1 (or the pseudogene TRBV3-2) and TRBJ2-7, with D perhaps matching TRBD2 (6 bases). The germline V gene encodes CDR1 LGHDT and CDR2 YNNKEL (reference sequence). Trimming removed 3 bases at V and 3 bases at J, with 9 bases between. The length of the CDR3 is 13 residues. The CDR3: CASSHGGGYEQYF. CDR3 in DNA: TGTGCCAGCAGCCACGGGGGAGGCTACGAGCAGTACTTC.

This clone was seen only a few times. The chain joins TRBV29-1 to TRBJ2-3; a weak D match, TRBD2 (5 bases). The CDR3 totals 13 residues. The germline CDR1 and CDR2 sequences are SQVTM and ANQGSEA. Deletions cut 3 bases from V and 4 bases from J, with 11 bases between. Here the CDR3 reads CSVEEAPSDTQYF. Here the CDR3 DNA reads TGCAGCGTTGAGGAGGCCCCATCAGATACGCAGTATTTT.

The genes are TRBV12-3 or TRBV12-4 and TRBJ1-4; 7 nucleotides agree with TRBD1. This CDR3 has 12 residues. V gave up 6 bases and J gave up 11 bases; unmatched junction bases: 6. CDR3 loop: CASRLTGEKLFF. CDR3 nucleotide sequence: TGTGCCAGCAGATTAACAGGGGAGAAACTGTTTTTT.

The chain couples TRBV19 to TRBJ2-1; 7 nucleotides match TRBD2. V trimming: 5 bases; J trimming: 3 bases; junction bases outside the gene matches: 7. This CDR3 is built from 15 residues. CDR1 LNHDA and CDR2 SQIVND come from the germline V gene (reference sequence). In DNA form, the CDR3 reads TGTGCCAGTAGTTATAGGCGGGAGAGCTACAATGAGCAGTTCTTC. This codes for CASSYRRESYNEQFF. The full variable domain, completed using reference TRBV19 and TRBJ2-1, is DGGITQSPKYLFRKEGQNVTLSCEQNLNHDAMYWYRQDPGQGLRLIYYSQIVNDFQKGDIAEGYSVSREKKESFPLTVTSAQKNPTAFYLCASSYRRESYNEQFFGPGTRLTVL.

The V call is TRBV7-9, the J call TRBJ1-6, with a weak D call TRBD1 (5 bases). The CDR3 has 14 residues. V shed 5 bases and J shed 3 bases, with 8 bases lying between them. Germline CDR1 reads SEHNR; CDR2 reads FQNEAQ (reference sequence). CDR3 DNA sequence: TGTGCCAGCAGCCCGGGGGACTATAATTCACCCCTCCACTTT. This translates into CASSPGDYNSPLHF.

J is TRBJ2-1 and V is TRBV24-1; TRBD1 matches at 9 bases. CDR1 is KGHDR and CDR2 is SFDVKD in the germline V gene. The CDR3 runs to 15 residues. V dropped 5 bases and J dropped 6; count of bases not matched to a gene: 7. CDR3 sequence reads: CATSASQDRGNEQFF. The CDR3 DNA reads TGTGCCACCAGTGCCTCCCAGGACAGGGGCAATGAGCAGTTCTTC.

V and J are TRBV19 and TRBJ1-4; D is possibly TRBD1 (6 bases). The CDR3 totals 17 residues. V was trimmed by 5 bases and J by 0 bases, leaving 16 bases between them. Germline assignment: CDR1 LNHDA and CDR2 SQIVND (reference sequence). CDR3 sequence: CASSVQGYAPTNEKLFF. The CDR3 DNA is TGTGCCAGTAGTGTACAGGGTTACGCTCCAACTAATGAAAAACTGTTTTTT.

The gene calls are TRBV7-9 and TRBJ2-1; 8 bases match TRBD1. V was pared by 5 bases and J by 8 bases, with 11 bases of the junction left unmatched. The V gene's germline CDR1 is SEHNR and CDR2 FQNEAQ (reference sequence). This CDR3 is built from 15 residues. CDR3 residues: CASSPRTGQEDEQFF. The CDR3 bases are TGTGCCAGCAGCCCTCGGACAGGGCAAGAGGATGAGCAGTTCTTC. Together with reference TRBV7-9 and TRBJ2-1, the CDR3 gives the full variable domain: DTGVSQNPRHKITKRGQNVTFRCDPISEHNRLYWYRQTLGQGPEFLTYFQNEAQLEKSRLLSDRFSAERPKGSFSTLEIQRTEQGDSAMYLCASSPRTGQEDEQFFGPGTRLTVL.

This chain links TRBV19 with TRBJ1-3, with 9 bases aligning to TRBD1. V shed 6 bases and J 5 bases; nucleotides not matched to a gene: 5. The CDR3 spans 14 residues. The V gene's germline CDR1 is LNHDA and CDR2 SQIVND (reference sequence). The CDR3 loop reads CASSLQGARNTIYF. The CDR3 coding sequence is TGTGCCAGTAGCCTACAGGGGGCTCGAAACACCATATATTTT.

J is TRBJ1-2 and V is TRBV19; no firm D call. The V end was cut by 6 bases, the J end by 1 base, with 15 bases between. Per germline, CDR1 LNHDA and CDR2 SQIVND (reference sequence). The CDR3 length is 15 residues. The CDR3 spells CASRQDKSGNYGYTF. As DNA, the CDR3 is TGTGCCAGTAGACAAGATAAAAGCGGTAACTATGGCTACACCTTC.

The V gene is TRBV2, the J gene TRBJ2-3; 8 nucleotides align to TRBD2. Trimming cost V 6 bases and J 2 bases; bases outside gene matches: 7. The CDR3 covers 15 residues. Germline CDR1 reads SNHLY; CDR2 reads FYNNEI. The CDR3 loop is CASRPREGFTDTQYF. In nucleotides, the CDR3 is TGTGCCAGCAGGCCACGGGAGGGCTTCACAGATACGCAGTATTTT.

This clone was observed a handful of times. The V call is TRBV3-1 (or the pseudogene TRBV3-2), the J call TRBJ1-4, with TRBD1 identical over 7 bases. J gave up 0 bases and V 5 bases, and 3 bases lay outside the gene matches. The CDR3 loop spans 15 amino acids. Germline values: CDR1 LGHDT, CDR2 YNNKEL (reference sequence). This CDR3 reads CASSVQGATNEKLFF. The CDR3 bases are TGTGCCAGCAGCGTGCAGGGGGCAACTAATGAAAAACTGTTTTTT.

The chain joins TRBV21-1 to TRBJ2-7; the table assigns TRBD2, which was not confirmed against the DNA. TRBV21-1 is recorded as a pseudogene. This CDR3 contains 14 residues. CDR3 bases: TGTGCCAGCAGCAAGCCCAAGGAGTCCTACGAGCAGTACTTC. Translating gives CASSKPKESYEQYF.

V usage is TRBV7-8 and J usage is TRBJ2-6, with D uncertain. V was pared by 2 bases and J by 5 bases, with 13 bases between. This CDR3 is built from 16 residues. CDR1 is SGHVS, CDR2 FQNEAQ, per germline. The CDR3 coding sequence is TGTGCCAGCAGCTTATCTGGCAGGAACTGGGCCAACGTCCTGACTTTC. It encodes CASSLSGRNWANVLTF.

As concerns this clone: At one of its ends the junction is not consistent with the germline gene, which may arise from a read error. This chain joins TRBV7-3 and TRBJ2-7; D may be TRBD1 (5 bases). Germline values: CDR1 SGHTA, CDR2 FQGTGA. This CDR3 is 13 amino acids long. CDR3 in amino acids: CASSLTPQGEQYF. CDR3 coding DNA: TGTGCCAGCAGCCTAACTCCCCAGGGCGAGCAGTACTTC.

The V gene is TRBV2, the J gene TRBJ2-5; no clear D. The V gene's germline CDR1 is SNHLY and CDR2 FYNNEI. V lost 2 bases and J 2 bases, leaving 9 bases between the germline ends. The CDR3 has 14 residues. As DNA, the CDR3 is TGTGCCAGCAGTGAACTCGTAATTCAAGAGACCCAGTACTTC. This encodes CASSELVIQETQYF.

This clone was counted between two and nine times. This rearrangement joins TRBV6-1 to TRBJ1-2, with D possibly TRBD1 on 6 matching bases. CDR3 size: 16 residues. Germline lookup yields CDR1 MNHNS and CDR2 SASEGT. V dropped 2 bases and J dropped 5 bases, with 18 bases sitting between them. CDR3: CASSENLGGQRYGYTF. The CDR3 bases are TGTGCCAGCAGTGAAAATTTGGGGGGGCAGAGATATGGCTACACCTTC.

The CDR3 is CASSLGGGGEKLFF. In DNA form, the CDR3 reads TGCGCCAGCAGCTTGGGCGGGGGCGGTGAAAAACTGTTTTTT. The genes are TRBV5-1 and TRBJ1-4, with D maybe TRBD1 (6 bases). The CDR3 sequence is 14 residues long. V lost 0 bases, J lost 7 bases, and 10 bases lay in between. Germline values: CDR1 SGHRS, CDR2 YFSETQ.

The chain is built from TRBV7-2 and TRBJ1-3; 7 bases agree with TRBD1. Losses at the gene ends were 2 bases for V and 2 bases for J; bases not matched to a gene: 3. Germline CDR1 SGHTA, CDR2 FQGNSA. This CDR3 is built from 15 residues. The CDR3 region is CASSLQGEAGNTIYF. As DNA, the CDR3 is TGTGCCAGCAGCTTACAGGGGGAAGCTGGAAACACCATATATTTT.

CDR3 sequence (DNA): TGTGCCAGCAGTTTCAGCAGGGGGAAAGCTTTCTTT. Encoded protein: CASSFSRGKAFF. The rearrangement links TRBV12-3 or TRBV12-4 to TRBJ1-1; 7 positions agree with TRBD1. The V segment lost 3 bases and the J segment 9 bases; nucleotides outside the gene matches: 4. This CDR3 spans 12 amino acids.

The chain is built from TRBV18 and TRBJ1-5, with no clear D. The germline CDR1 and CDR2 sequences are KGHSH and LQKENI. V was pared by 0 bases and J by 4 bases, with 7 bases between. This CDR3 is 14 amino acids long. In nucleotides, the CDR3 is TGTGCCAGCTCACCACCCGGGTTAAATCAGCCCCAGCATTTT. This codes for CASSPPGLNQPQHF.

The chain recombines TRBV6-5 with TRBJ1-2, with 11 positions matching TRBD1. There are 14 residues in the CDR3. Trimming at V came to 8 bases and at J to 8 bases, leaving 10 bases not matched to a gene. Looked up from germline, CDR1 is MNHEY and CDR2 is SVGAGI. Here the CDR3 DNA reads TGTGCCAGCCAACGACCGGGACAGGGGGACGGCTACACCTTC. Protein: CASQRPGQGDGYTF.

The V gene is TRBV11-2, the J gene TRBJ1-2; 10 positions agree with TRBD1. Looked up from germline, CDR1 is SGHAT and CDR2 is FQNNGV. This CDR3 contains 13 residues. Germline trimming cut 5 bases from V and 6 bases from J; bases unmatched to any gene: 3. The CDR3 DNA reads as TGTGCCAGCAGCCAGGGACAGGGGCATGGCTACACCTTC. It translates to CASSQGQGHGYTF.

The chain links TRBV6-1 to TRBJ1-6; D gene unclear. V lost 3 bases and J 3 bases, leaving 9 bases between the germline ends. The CDR3 sequence is 15 residues long. In germline, CDR1 is MNHNS, CDR2 SASEGT. The CDR3 spells CASSDRSLYNSPLHF. The CDR3 DNA sequence: TGTGCCAGCAGTGACAGGTCTCTCTATAATTCACCCCTCCACTTT.

V usage is TRBV10-3 and J usage is TRBJ1-6; D unresolved. There are 14 residues in the CDR3. Looked up from germline, CDR1 is ENHRY and CDR2 is SYGVKD. V lost 3 bases, J lost 7 bases, and 10 bases lay in between. CDR3 DNA: TGTGCCATCAGTGACCGTACGACAAATTCACCCCTCCACTTT. It encodes CAISDRTTNSPLHF.

The chain recombines TRBV3-1 (or the pseudogene TRBV3-2) with TRBJ2-7, with a tentative D call TRBD1 (6 bases). The V and J ends lost 2 bases and 7 bases respectively, with 15 bases between them. The CDR3 runs 14 residues. Germline CDR1 LGHDT, CDR2 YNNKEL (reference sequence). The CDR3 nucleotides read TGTGCCAGCAGCCAAAAACAGGGTCGTGGGGAGCAGTACTTC. Its translation: CASSQKQGRGEQYF.

This chain connects TRBV5-1 to TRBJ2-3, with TRBD1 matching 10 bases. V was clipped by 6 bases and J by 2 bases; unmatched bases: 9. The CDR3 contains 16 residues. Germline assignment: CDR1 SGHRS and CDR2 YFSETQ. The CDR3 DNA reads TGCGCCAGCAAGGAGACAGGGGGCCTCCTCACAGATACGCAGTATTTT. Its translation is CASKETGGLLTDTQYF.

This clone was observed once. The gene calls are TRBV5-4 and TRBJ2-7, with D tentatively TRBD1 (6 bases). The CDR3 spans 14 residues. Germline lookup yields CDR1 SGHNT and CDR2 YYREEE (reference sequence). With 4 bases removed from V and 4 bases from J, the gap between germline ends came to 15 bases. The CDR3 reads CASSPTPDRYEQYF. For the CDR3, the DNA is TGTGCCAGCAGCCCTACCCCTGACAGGTACGAGCAGTACTTC.

This clone was seen once. The chain uses TRBV7-2 and TRBJ1-1, with unresolved D. Deletions cut 2 bases from V and 1 base from J, with 8 bases between. Germline CDR1 and CDR2: SGHTA and FQGNSA. The CDR3 length is 14 residues. The CDR3 DNA reads TGTGCCAGCAGCTTAATGGGCTCGAACACTGAAGCTTTCTTT. It translates to CASSLMGSNTEAFF.

The genes are TRBV10-3 and TRBJ1-2; D uncertain. CDR1 and CDR2 from the germline V gene are ENHRY and SYGVKD. Trimming left V 3 bases short and J 2 bases short, with 10 bases between. CDR3 length equals 14 residues. In DNA form, the CDR3 reads TGTGCCATCAGTGAAGGAGGGCGAAACTATGGCTACACCTTC. Protein: CAISEGGRNYGYTF.